This T cell receptor beta chain was found in a study of T cells in Graves' hyperthyroidism and ophthalmopathy. Across 18 months, stable Graves' hyperthyroidism was marked by no progression to ophthalmopathy. The sample holds many counts of this clonotype. Amplified regions were TCR beta CDR3 sequences from RNA transcripts. HTBI primers were used for first-round RT-PCR of the TCR CDR3. MiXCR, run by TCRdb on the multiplex PCR reads, gives a single entry per CDR3 protein. The profile shows some 560,000 distinct CDR3 sequences, around a sixth of them singletons. The TCR originated in a woman aged 25 to 45 with Graves' hyperthyroidism. The sequenced sample consisted of blood.

The CDR3 bases are TGCGCCAGCAGTGAGACCGGACAGGGACGGGAGCTGTTTTTT. It yields the protein CASSETGQGRELFF. The chain employs TRBV10-2 and TRBJ2-2; 8 bases match TRBD1. The germline CDR1 and CDR2 sequences are WSHSY and SAAADI. This CDR3 comprises 14 residues. With 2 bases clipped from V and 9 bases from J, the junction kept 5 bases outside the gene matches.